These T cell receptor beta chains were read from a single sample in a study of T cells in localized non-small cell lung cancer. Assay: immunoSEQ multiplex PCR; the TCRdb copy retains only in-frame clones and omits some. Seen here are 12,000 or so clones, more than 70% observed once, and the top ten hold 20% to 25%. Sequenced material: peripheral blood, taken before any cancer treatment. The receptors shown here come from a male donor aged 60 or older with stage I lung adenocarcinoma. Each CDR3 is given with its conserved first and last residue. The D gene is left open where the match is weak. For some rows the clone size is stated as once, few or many, or as a class when expanded; others skip it.

V gene	clone size	J gene	D gene	CDR3 protein	CDR3 DNA
TRBV9	.	TRBJ2-5	.	CASSTEGAQETQYF	TGTGCCAGCAGCACCGAAGGGGCCCAAGAGACCCAGTACTTC
TRBV28	.	TRBJ2-3	.	CAIEDRSLTDTQYF	TGTGCCATCGAAGACCGTTCCCTCACAGATACGCAGTATTTT
TRBV14	.	TRBJ2-1	.	CASSHIVVQVNEQFF	TGTGCCAGCAGCCATATAGTCGTACAGGTCAATGAGCAGTTCTTC
TRBV7-2	.	TRBJ2-7	.	CASSPLPGLTYEQYF	TGTGCCAGCAGCCCCCTACCGGGCCTGACCTACGAGCAGTACTTC
TRBV7-8	.	TRBJ2-3	TRBD1	CASSPSRGRADTQYF	TGTGCCAGCAGCCCGTCCAGGGGGCGCGCAGATACGCAGTATTTT
TRBV9	.	TRBJ2-7	.	CASSVVAGEQYF	TGTGCCAGCAGCGTAGTGGCTGGGGAGCAGTACTTC
TRBV27	.	TRBJ1-2	.	CASSLTLTGPAFF	TGTGCCAGCAGTTTAACCCTGACAGGTCCTGCATTTTTC
TRBV5-6	.	TRBJ1-2	.	CASSFSWTDARTYTF	TGTGCCAGCAGCTTTTCGTGGACAGACGCGAGAACGTACACCTTC
TRBV20-1	.	TRBJ2-5	.	CSALLQETQYF	TGCAGTGCTCTGCTACAAGAGACCCAGTACTTC
TRBV6-5	once	TRBJ1-5	TRBD1	CASGTRQGSNQPQHF	TGTGCCAGCGGAACCCGACAGGGGAGCAATCAGCCCCAGCATTTT
TRBV7-2	.	TRBJ2-1	.	CASSYSYNEQFF	TGTGCCAGCAGCTACTCCTACAATGAGCAGTTCTTC
TRBV11-2	few	TRBJ1-2	TRBD1	CASSLGQGGYTF	TGTGCCAGCAGCTTGGGACAGGGCGGCTACACCTTC
TRBV2	once	TRBJ1-3	TRBD1	CASRGGQGLGNTIYF	TGTGCCAGCAGAGGGGGACAGGGACTTGGAAACACCATATATTTT
TRBV6-4	few	TRBJ1-1	.	CASSDSSRGTEAFF	TGTGCCAGCAGTGACTCGAGCAGGGGTACTGAAGCTTTCTTT
TRBV9	.	TRBJ1-1	TRBD1	CASSVANRGRAFF	TGTGCCAGCAGCGTAGCTAACAGGGGGCGAGCTTTCTTT
TRBV28	.	TRBJ2-7	.	CASSATGTGYYEQYF	TGTGCCAGCAGCGCAACCGGGACTGGATACTACGAGCAGTACTTC
TRBV28	.	TRBJ1-6	TRBD1	CASSPGTGGYNSPLHF	TGTGCCAGCAGCCCCGGCACAGGGGGCTATAATTCACCCCTCCACTTT
TRBV7-7	.	TRBJ2-5	.	CASSLQGPQETQYF	TGTGCCAGCAGCCTACAGGGTCCTCAAGAGACCCAGTACTTC
TRBV7-9	.	TRBJ2-3	TRBD2	CASSLAAGAEDTQYF	TGTGCCAGCAGCTTAGCAGCGGGGGCGGAAGATACGCAGTATTTT
TRBV27	.	TRBJ2-7	TRBD1	CASSRQGTYEQYF	TGTGCCAGCAGTCGACAGGGGACCTACGAGCAGTACTTC
TRBV11-1	.	TRBJ2-7	TRBD1	CASSSGTGNSYEQYF	TGTGCCAGCAGTTCTGGGACAGGGAATTCCTACGAGCAGTACTTC
TRBV5-4	.	TRBJ1-5	TRBD1	CASSLGGTGRNQPQHF	TGTGCCAGCAGCTTAGGTGGGACAGGGCGCAATCAGCCCCAGCATTTT
TRBV28	.	TRBJ1-2	TRBD1	CASRASLGQGNF	TGTGCCAGCAGGGCTTCTTTGGGACAGGGGAACTTC
TRBV30	few	TRBJ2-7	.	CAWSVGSYEQYF	TGTGCCTGGAGTGTAGGCAGCTACGAGCAGTACTTC